This TCR beta chain was profiled in a study of shared clonotypes between healthy human individuals. The CDR3 is 14 amino acids. CDR1 SNHLY and CDR2 FYNNEI come from the germline V gene. The ends were cut back, 3 bases at V and 6 bases at J, with 13 bases in the middle. Concerning this clone: The antigen remains undetermined.

Assay execution took place at the deep level. The authors distributed each subset's genomic DNA evenly over several immunoSEQ plates. Per the authors' pipeline: ImmunoSEQ only sent back junction sequences with no quality scores, so filtering was done differently. The repertoire was sequenced with immunoSEQ multiplex PCR; TCRdb's copy has only in-frame clones and lacks some. That table is the source of V, J and clone size, and D and trimming were worked out from the DNA. The sample consists of about 450,000 clones, less than 80% of them appearing once. Study-level findings and limits: With few donors, the genetic and exposure-history diversity represented was limited.

The rearrangement uses TRBV2 and TRBJ2-3; D is unresolved. The clonotype was recovered from a woman aged 40 to 49 in good health. Some clones in this sample may be carry-over from other donors' samples. Sample: PBMCs. The CDR3 sequence is CASSDLGFDDTQYF. CDR3 nucleotide sequence: TGTGCCAGCAGTGACCTCGGATTCGACGATACGCAGTATTTT.